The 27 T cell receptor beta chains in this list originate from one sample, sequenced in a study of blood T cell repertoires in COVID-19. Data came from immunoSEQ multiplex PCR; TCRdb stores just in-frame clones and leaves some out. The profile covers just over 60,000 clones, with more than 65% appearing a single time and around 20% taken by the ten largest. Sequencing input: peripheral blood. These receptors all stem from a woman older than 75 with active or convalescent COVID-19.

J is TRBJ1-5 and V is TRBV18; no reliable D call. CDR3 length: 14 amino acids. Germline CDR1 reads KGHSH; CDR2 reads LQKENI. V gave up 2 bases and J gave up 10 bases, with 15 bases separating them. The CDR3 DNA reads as TGTGCCAGCTCACCAACCAAATCCCGGGGACCCCAGCATTTT. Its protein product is CASSPTKSRGPQHF.

CDR3 residues: CASSLGAGPNYGYTF. CDR3 bases: TGTGCCAGCAGCTTAGGGGCAGGGCCTAACTATGGCTACACCTTC. The rearrangement links TRBV7-9 to TRBJ1-2, with a possible D match to TRBD1 (5 bases). V lost 1 base and J lost 0, with 9 bases in between. CDR3 length: 15 residues. Germline CDR1 SEHNR, CDR2 FQNEAQ (reference sequence).

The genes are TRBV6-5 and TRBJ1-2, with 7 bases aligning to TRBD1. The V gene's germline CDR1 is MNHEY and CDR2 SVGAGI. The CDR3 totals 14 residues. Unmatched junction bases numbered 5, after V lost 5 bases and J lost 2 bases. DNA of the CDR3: TGTGCCAGCAGTCTGAGGACAGGAAACTATGGCTACACCTTC. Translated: CASSLRTGNYGYTF.

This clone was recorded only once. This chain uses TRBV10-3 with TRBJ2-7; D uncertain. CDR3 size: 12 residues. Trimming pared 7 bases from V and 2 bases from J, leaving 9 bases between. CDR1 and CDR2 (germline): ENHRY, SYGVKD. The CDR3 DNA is TGTGCCATCACCGGGTCGACCTACGAGCAGTACTTC. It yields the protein CAITGSTYEQYF.

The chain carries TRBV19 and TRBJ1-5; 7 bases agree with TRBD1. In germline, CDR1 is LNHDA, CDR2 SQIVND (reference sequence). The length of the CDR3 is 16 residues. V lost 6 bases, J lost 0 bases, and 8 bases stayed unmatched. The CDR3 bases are TGTGCCAGTAGGGATGGGAAGGGGGCTAGCAATCAGCCCCAGCATTTT. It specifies CASRDGKGASNQPQHF.

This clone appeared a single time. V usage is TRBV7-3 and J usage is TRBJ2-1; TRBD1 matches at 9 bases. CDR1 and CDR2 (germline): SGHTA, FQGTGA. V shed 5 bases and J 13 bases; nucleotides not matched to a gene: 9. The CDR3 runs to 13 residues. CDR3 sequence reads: CASSAPDRGEQFF. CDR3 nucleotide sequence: TGTGCCAGCAGCGCCCCGGACAGGGGAGAACAGTTCTTC.

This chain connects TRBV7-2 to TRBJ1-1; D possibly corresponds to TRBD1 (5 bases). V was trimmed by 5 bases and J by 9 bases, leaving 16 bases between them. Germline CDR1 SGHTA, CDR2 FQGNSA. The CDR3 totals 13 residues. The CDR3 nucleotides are TGTGCCAGCAGCATAGGGATGGGGGGGAAAGCTTTCTTT. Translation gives CASSIGMGGKAFF.

CDR3 amino acids: CASSLDRDTQYF. The CDR3 coding sequence is TGCGCCAGCAGCTTGGATCGGGATACGCAGTATTTT. V usage is TRBV5-1 and J usage is TRBJ2-3; no reliable D call. Germline V gene lookup returns CDR1 SGHRS and CDR2 YFSETQ. The CDR3 sequence is 12 residues long. V lost 0 bases to trimming and J lost 6 bases, with 5 bases between them.

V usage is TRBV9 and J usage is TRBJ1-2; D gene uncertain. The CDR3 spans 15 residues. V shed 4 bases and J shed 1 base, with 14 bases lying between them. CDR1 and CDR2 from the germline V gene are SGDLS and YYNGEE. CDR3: CASSPRSFGNYGYTF. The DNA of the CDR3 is TGTGCCAGCAGCCCCCGGTCCTTCGGTAACTATGGCTACACCTTC.

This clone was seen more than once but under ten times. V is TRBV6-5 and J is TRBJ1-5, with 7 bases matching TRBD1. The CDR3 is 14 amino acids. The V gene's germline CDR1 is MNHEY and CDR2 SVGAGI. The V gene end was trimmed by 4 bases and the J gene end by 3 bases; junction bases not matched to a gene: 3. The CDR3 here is CASSSGQHNQPQHF. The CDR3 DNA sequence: TGTGCCAGCAGTTCGGGACAGCACAATCAGCCCCAGCATTTT.

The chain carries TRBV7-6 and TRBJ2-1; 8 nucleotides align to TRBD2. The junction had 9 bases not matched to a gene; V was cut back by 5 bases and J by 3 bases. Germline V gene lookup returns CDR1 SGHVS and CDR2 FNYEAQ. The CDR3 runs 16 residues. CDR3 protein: CASSQSVRGDYNEQFF. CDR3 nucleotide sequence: TGTGCCAGCAGCCAATCAGTGCGGGGGGACTACAATGAGCAGTTCTTC.

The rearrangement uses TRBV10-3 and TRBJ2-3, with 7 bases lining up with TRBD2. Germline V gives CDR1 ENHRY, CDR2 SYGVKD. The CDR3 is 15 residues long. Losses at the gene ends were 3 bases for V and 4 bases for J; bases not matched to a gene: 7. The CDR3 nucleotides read TGTGCCATCAGTGACGGGACTACCTCCCCAGATACGCAGTATTTT. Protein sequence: CAISDGTTSPDTQYF.

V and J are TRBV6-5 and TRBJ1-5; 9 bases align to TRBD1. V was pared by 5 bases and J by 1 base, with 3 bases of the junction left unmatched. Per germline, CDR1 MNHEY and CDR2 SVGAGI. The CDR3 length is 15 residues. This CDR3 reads CASSPGTGSNQPQHF. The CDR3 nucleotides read TGTGCCAGCAGTCCCGGGACAGGGAGCAATCAGCCCCAGCATTTT.

The CDR3, as DNA: TGTGCCAGCAGTATCGAAGGAGACACTGAAGCTTTCTTT. It yields the protein CASSIEGDTEAFF. This chain joins TRBV6-6 and TRBJ1-1, with D hard to call. Germline V CDR1 and CDR2: MNHNY, SVGAGI (reference sequence). The ends were cut back, 5 bases at V and 3 bases at J, with 10 bases in the middle. The CDR3 spans 13 residues.

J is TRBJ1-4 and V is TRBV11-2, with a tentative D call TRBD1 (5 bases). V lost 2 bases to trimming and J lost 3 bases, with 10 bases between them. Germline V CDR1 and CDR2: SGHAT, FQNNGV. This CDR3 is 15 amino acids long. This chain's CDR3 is CASSLNVGANEKLFF. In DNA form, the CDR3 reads TGTGCCAGCAGCTTAAACGTAGGGGCTAATGAAAAACTGTTTTTT. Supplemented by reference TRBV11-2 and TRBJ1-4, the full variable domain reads EAGVAQSPRYKIIEKRQSVAFWCNPISGHATLYWYQQILGQGPKLLIQFQNNGVVDDSQLPKDRFSAERLKGVDSTLKIQPAKLEDSAVYLCASSLNVGANEKLFFGSGTQLSVL.

CDR3 sequence reads: CASSATRGQLYNEQFF. In DNA, the CDR3 is TGCGCCAGCAGCGCTACACGGGGACAGCTATACAATGAGCAGTTCTTC. The chain uses TRBV10-1 and TRBJ2-1, with 7 bases lining up with TRBD1. Losses at the gene ends were 6 bases for V and 4 bases for J; bases not matched to a gene: 12. This CDR3 region has 16 residues. Germline V lookup: CDR1 WNHNN, CDR2 SYGVQD (reference sequence).

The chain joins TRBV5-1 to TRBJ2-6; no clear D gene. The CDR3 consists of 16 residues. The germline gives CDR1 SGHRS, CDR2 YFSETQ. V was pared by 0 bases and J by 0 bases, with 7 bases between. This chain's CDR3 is CASSLDSNSGANVLTF. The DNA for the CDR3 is TGCGCCAGCAGCTTGGACTCAAACTCTGGGGCCAACGTCCTGACTTTC.

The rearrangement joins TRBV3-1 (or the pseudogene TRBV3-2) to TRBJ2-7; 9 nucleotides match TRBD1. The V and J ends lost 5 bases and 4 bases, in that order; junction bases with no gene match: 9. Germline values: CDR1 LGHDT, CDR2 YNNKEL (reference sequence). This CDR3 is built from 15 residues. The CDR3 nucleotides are TGTGCCAGCAGCTTCTCAAACAGGGGGCGGTACGAGCAGTACTTC. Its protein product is CASSFSNRGRYEQYF.

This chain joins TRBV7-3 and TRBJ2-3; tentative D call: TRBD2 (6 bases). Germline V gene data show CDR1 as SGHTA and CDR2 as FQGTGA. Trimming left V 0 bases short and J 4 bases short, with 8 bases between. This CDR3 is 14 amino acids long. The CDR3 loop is CASSLTRRADTQYF. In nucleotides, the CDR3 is TGTGCCAGCAGCTTAACAAGGAGGGCAGATACGCAGTATTTT.

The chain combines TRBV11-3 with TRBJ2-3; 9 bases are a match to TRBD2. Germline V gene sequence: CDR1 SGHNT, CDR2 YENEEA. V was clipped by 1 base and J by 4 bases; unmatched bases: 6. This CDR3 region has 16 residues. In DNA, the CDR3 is TGTGCCAGCAGCTTAGGGCTAGCGGGAACGCCAGATACGCAGTATTTT. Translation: CASSLGLAGTPDTQYF.

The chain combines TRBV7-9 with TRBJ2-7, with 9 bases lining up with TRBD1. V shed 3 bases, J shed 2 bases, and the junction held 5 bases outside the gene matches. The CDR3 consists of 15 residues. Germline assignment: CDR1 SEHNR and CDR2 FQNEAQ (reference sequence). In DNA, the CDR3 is TGTGCCAGCAGCTTTTGGACAGGGGAAACCTACGAGCAGTACTTC. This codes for CASSFWTGETYEQYF.

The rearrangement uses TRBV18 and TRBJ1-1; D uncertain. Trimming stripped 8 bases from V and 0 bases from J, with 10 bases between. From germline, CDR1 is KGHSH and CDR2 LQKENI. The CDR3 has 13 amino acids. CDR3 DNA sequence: TGTGCCAGCCGCCTAAATATGAACACTGAAGCTTTCTTT. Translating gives CASRLNMNTEAFF.

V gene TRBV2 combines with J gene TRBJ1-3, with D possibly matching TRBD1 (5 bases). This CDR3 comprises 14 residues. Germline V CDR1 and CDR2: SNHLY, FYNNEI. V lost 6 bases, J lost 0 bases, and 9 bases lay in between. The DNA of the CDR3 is TGTGCCAGCAGGGACACCACCTCTGGAAACACCATATATTTT. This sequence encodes CASRDTTSGNTIYF.

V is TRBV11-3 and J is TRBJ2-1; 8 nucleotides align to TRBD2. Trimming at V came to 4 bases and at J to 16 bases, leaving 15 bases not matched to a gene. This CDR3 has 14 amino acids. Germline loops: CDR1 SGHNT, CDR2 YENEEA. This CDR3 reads CASSSGTSPGGKFF. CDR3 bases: TGTGCCAGCAGCTCCGGGACTAGTCCTGGTGGGAAATTCTTC.

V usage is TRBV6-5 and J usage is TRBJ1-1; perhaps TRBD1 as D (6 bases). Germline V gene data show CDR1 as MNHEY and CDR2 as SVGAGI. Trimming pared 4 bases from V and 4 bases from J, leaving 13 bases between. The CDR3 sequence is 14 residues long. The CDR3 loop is CASSFSRGGTEAFF. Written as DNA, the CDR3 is TGTGCCAGCAGTTTCTCCAGGGGCGGCACTGAAGCTTTCTTT.

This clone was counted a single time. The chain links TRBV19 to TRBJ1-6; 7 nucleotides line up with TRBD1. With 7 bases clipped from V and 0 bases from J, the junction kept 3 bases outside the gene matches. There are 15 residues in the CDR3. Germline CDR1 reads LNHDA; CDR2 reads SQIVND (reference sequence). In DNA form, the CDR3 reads TGTGCCAGTAATGGGGACAGCTCCTATAATTCACCCCTCCACTTT. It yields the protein CASNGDSSYNSPLHF.

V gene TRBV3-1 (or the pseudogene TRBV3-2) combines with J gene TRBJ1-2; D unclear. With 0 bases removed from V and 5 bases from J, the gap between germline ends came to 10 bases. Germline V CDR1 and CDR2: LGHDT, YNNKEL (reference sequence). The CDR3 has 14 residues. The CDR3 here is CASSQDLGTYGYTF. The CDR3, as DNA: TGTGCCAGCAGCCAAGATCTGGGCACGTATGGCTACACCTTC.